The 10 T cell receptor beta chains in this list originate from one sample, sequenced in a study of T cell responses to AZD1222 COVID-19 vaccine. Generated by immunoSEQ multiplex PCR, the TCRdb table keeps only in-frame clones and is missing some. Among about 130,000 clones listed, about 86% were seen once. Sequencing used peripheral blood, obtained on day 0 of AZD1222 vaccination. These receptors came from an adult in good health.

Only one count was recorded for this clone. CDR3 in amino acids: CASSTLMVSGNTIYF. The DNA for the CDR3 is TGTGCCAGTAGTACTCTGATGGTCTCTGGAAACACCATATATTTT. The rearrangement joins TRBV19 to TRBJ1-3, with unresolved D. CDR1 and CDR2 from the germline V gene are LNHDA and SQIVND (reference sequence). The CDR3 covers 15 residues. V lost 4 bases and J lost 0, with 10 bases in between.

The chain links TRBV14 to TRBJ1-3; D call uncertain. V shed 0 bases and J shed 0 bases, with 9 bases lying between them. This CDR3 is built from 16 residues. Germline values: CDR1 SGHDN, CDR2 FVKESK. CDR3 loop: CASSQDRGASGNTIYF. For the CDR3, the DNA is TGTGCCAGCAGCCAAGATCGGGGTGCCTCTGGAAACACCATATATTTT. Filled out from reference TRBV14 and TRBJ1-3, the complete variable domain reads EAGVTQFPSHSVIEKGQTVTLRCDPISGHDNLYWYRRVMGKEIKFLLHFVKESKQDESGMPNNRFLAERTGGTYSTLKVQPAELEDSGVYFCASSQDRGASGNTIYFGEGSWLTVV.

This rearrangement joins TRBV7-9 to TRBJ2-2; 13 bases map to TRBD2. The germline gives CDR1 SEHNR, CDR2 FQNEAQ (reference sequence). The CDR3 covers 17 residues. The V gene end was trimmed by 5 bases and the J gene end by 6 bases; junction bases not matched to a gene: 9. For the CDR3, the DNA is TGTGCCAGCAGCCTCGGACTAGCGGGAGCCCGGGCCGGGGAGCTGTTTTTT. Residues: CASSLGLAGARAGELFF.

The V gene is TRBV19, the J gene TRBJ1-2, with TRBD1 as a possible D gene (5 bases). Per the germline V gene, CDR1 is LNHDA and CDR2 is SQIVND (reference sequence). V gave up 4 bases and J gave up 4 bases, with 10 bases separating them. The CDR3 length is 13 residues. CDR3 coding DNA: TGTGCCAGTAGTACGACAGAATCCTATGGCTACACCTTC. Translating gives CASSTTESYGYTF.

V gene TRBV19 combines with J gene TRBJ1-2; D perhaps matches TRBD1 (5 bases). The CDR3 length is 12 residues. V lost 3 bases, J lost 8 bases, and 10 bases lay in between. Looked up from germline, CDR1 is LNHDA and CDR2 is SQIVND (reference sequence). For the CDR3, the DNA is TGTGCCAGTAGTATGCAGGGCAGAGGCTACACCTTC. As protein: CASSMQGRGYTF.

The chain uses TRBV6-5 and TRBJ1-2; D is perhaps TRBD1 (6 bases). The CDR3 spans 14 residues. With 8 bases removed from V and 6 bases from J, the gap between germline ends came to 19 bases. CDR1 and CDR2 (germline): MNHEY, SVGAGI. The CDR3, as DNA: TGTGCCAGCCATACGGGACACAATGTCGATGGCTACACCTTC. Residues: CASHTGHNVDGYTF.

The gene calls are TRBV7-8 and TRBJ1-4; D may be TRBD1 (6 bases). V lost 1 base and J 6 bases, leaving 12 bases between the germline ends. The CDR3 loop spans 15 amino acids. Germline values: CDR1 SGHVS, CDR2 FQNEAQ. CDR3 region: CASSLGGGAHEKLFF. The CDR3 nucleotides read TGTGCCAGCAGCTTAGGGGGGGGCGCCCATGAAAAACTGTTTTTT.

The chain combines TRBV6-5 with TRBJ1-1; TRBD1 aligns across 7 bases. Unmatched junction bases numbered 4, after V lost 5 bases and J lost 4 bases. The CDR3 covers 13 residues. Germline V gene sequence: CDR1 MNHEY, CDR2 SVGAGI. The CDR3 nucleotides read TGTGCCAGCAGTACCGGACAGGCCACTGAAGCTTTCTTT. Translating gives CASSTGQATEAFF.

This rearrangement joins TRBV6-6 to TRBJ1-5; 11 bases are a match to TRBD1. Germline loops: CDR1 MNHNY, CDR2 SVGAGI (reference sequence). The trim removed 7 bases at V and 4 bases at J, leaving 9 bases unmatched. The CDR3 loop spans 16 amino acids. DNA for the CDR3: TGTGCCAGCAACGGAGGACAGGGGGCTTTAAATCAGCCCCAGCATTTT. This gives the protein CASNGGQGALNQPQHF.

For the CDR3, the DNA is TGTGCCAGCAGCTCGTTGGTGGAGAGGTCCCCCCTCCACTTT. Residues: CASSSLVERSPLHF. This chain uses TRBV7-8 with TRBJ1-6; D gene unclear. The germline V and J ends were trimmed by 4 bases and 13 bases, with 17 bases remaining between them. The CDR3 is made up of 14 amino acids. Germline-derived CDR1 and CDR2 are SGHVS and FQNEAQ.